Shown below are 7 T cell receptor beta chains from a single sample sequenced in a study of T-cell reconstitution after alpha-beta-depleted transplantation in children. Library preparation (for TCRbeta) was performed with unique molecular identifiers. TCRdb re-derived calls from the PCR reads in MiXCR, one entry per CDR3 protein. The sample has approximately 70,000 distinct CDR3 sequences, 4.9% seen once. Sequencing was performed on PBMCs, mostly from graft donor cells, taken 180 days after TCRalphabeta/CD19-depleted stem cell transplant. These receptors were taken from a boy younger than two who had a stem cell transplant for acute myeloid leukemia, so the T cells may come from the graft donor.

There are many counts of this clonotype. The gene calls are TRBV5-5 and TRBJ2-5, with D perhaps TRBD1 (6 bases). Trimming removed 2 bases at V and 4 bases at J, with 12 bases between. The CDR3 is 14 residues long. CDR1 and CDR2 (germline): SGHKS, YYEKEE (reference sequence). CDR3 DNA: TGTGCCAGCAGCTTCAGGGGCTGGGGAGAGACCCAGTACTTC. Its translation: CASSFRGWGETQYF.

This clonotype was detected only a few times. The chain employs TRBV11-2 and TRBJ2-1; D may be TRBD2 (5 bases). Trimming stripped 5 bases from V and 7 bases from J, with 18 bases between. CDR3 length equals 15 residues. The germline gives CDR1 SGHAT, CDR2 FQNNGV. CDR3 in DNA: TGTGCCAGCAGCCGAGCGAGGGTAGGCTATAATGAGCAGTTCTTC. Residues: CASSRARVGYNEQFF.

There are many counts of this clonotype. This chain joins TRBV5-6 and TRBJ2-4, with D tentatively TRBD1 or TRBD2 (5 bases each). This CDR3 comprises 14 residues. V lost 4 bases, J lost 4 bases, and 12 bases lay in between. Germline CDR1 and CDR2: SGHDT and YYEEEE. As DNA, the CDR3 is TGTGCCAGCAGCCCCGGGGCAGGGAAAAACATTCAGTACTTC. Its translation is CASSPGAGKNIQYF.

The genes are TRBV5-1 and TRBJ2-7, with 10 nucleotides matching TRBD2. The CDR3 totals 14 residues. Germline V gives CDR1 SGHRS, CDR2 YFSETQ. V lost 0 bases and J lost 5; bases outside the gene matches: 2. DNA for the CDR3: TGCGCCAGCAGCTTGGAAGCGGGAGGGAACGAGCAGTACTTC. As protein: CASSLEAGGNEQYF.

The table lists this clonotype with many counts. The chain carries TRBV10-3 and TRBJ1-2; 7 bases agree with TRBD1. The length of the CDR3 is 18 residues. V gave up 2 bases and J gave up 5 bases; unmatched junction bases: 17. The germline gives CDR1 ENHRY, CDR2 SYGVKD. The CDR3, as DNA: TGTGCCATCAGTGAGAGTGGACAGGCGGCCCTTTTTAGATATGGCTACACCTTC. Amino acid sequence: CAISESGQAALFRYGYTF.

This clonotype was seen ten or more times. The chain recombines TRBV6-6 with TRBJ1-1; TRBD1 is a possible D gene (6 bases). V lost 6 bases and J lost 1, with 9 bases in between. Germline assignment: CDR1 MNHNY and CDR2 SVGAGI (reference sequence). CDR3 size: 13 residues. CDR3 nucleotide sequence: TGTGCCAGCAGACCACAGGGGAACACTGAAGCTTTCTTT. As protein: CASRPQGNTEAFF.

This clonotype was counted many times. The gene calls are TRBV2 and TRBJ2-7, with 7 bases matching TRBD1. CDR1 and CDR2 (germline): SNHLY, FYNNEI. V shed 6 bases and J 0 bases; nucleotides not matched to a gene: 8. The CDR3 is made up of 15 amino acids. This chain's CDR3 is CASRKGRDSSYEQYV. The CDR3 coding sequence is TGTGCCAGCAGAAAGGGCAGGGACAGCTCCTACGAGCAGTACGTC.